This is a list of T cell receptor beta chains from one sample in a study of metastatic and nonmetastatic thyroid tumors. TCRdb re-processed the PCR reads through MiXCR. The sample has over 25,000 clones; more than 13% are singletons. Sequenced input: blood. Every receptor here comes from a female donor with papillary thyroid cancer or a benign thyroid nodule (not recorded which). Some clones in this sample may be carry-over from other donors' samples. Both conserved end residues are part of each CDR3. The D gene is left open where the match is weak. Clone sizes are given selectively: once, few, many, or a class where the clone is expanded.

d_call	cdr3_length	clone_size	j_call	v_call	cdr3_aa	cdr3_nt
TRBD1	15	many	TRBJ1-5	TRBV24-1	CATSDGTGRYQPQHF	TGTGCCACCAGTGATGGGACAGGGCGGTATCAGCCCCAGCATTTT
TRBD2	14	many	TRBJ2-7	TRBV11-2	CASSKTSGTYEQYF	TGTGCCAGCAGCAAGACTAGCGGAACCTACGAGCAGTACTTC
TRBD2	17	once	TRBJ2-2	TRBV5-4	CASRDTPGLAGLGELFF	TGTGCCAGCAGGGACACACCGGGACTAGCGGGTCTCGGGGAGCTGTTTTTT
TRBD1	15	many	TRBJ1-1	TRBV6-1	CASRYMVRGDTEAFF	TGTGCCAGCAGGTACATGGTCAGGGGGGACACTGAAGCTTTCTTT
-	15	many	TRBJ2-1	TRBV27	CASSLEEGKSGEQFF	TGTGCCAGCAGTTTAGAGGAGGGTAAGAGTGGAGAGCAGTTCTTC
TRBD2	17	medium-sized	TRBJ2-1	TRBV27	CASSGTSVMSSYNEQFF	TGTGCCAGCAGCGGGACTAGCGTCATGAGCTCCTACAATGAGCAGTTCTTC
-	14	many	TRBJ2-7	TRBV27	CACSLSGFYYEQYF	TGTGCCTGCAGTTTGAGCGGGTTTTACTACGAGCAGTACTTC
-	13	many	TRBJ1-5	TRBV2	CASSEEGNQPQHF	TGTGCCAGCAGTGAAGAGGGGAATCAGCCCCAGCATTTT
TRBD2	16	medium-sized	TRBJ2-1	TRBV6-1	CASSALAGGPYNEQFF	TGTGCCAGCAGTGCGTTGGCGGGAGGGCCATACAATGAGCAGTTCTTC
TRBD1	13	medium-sized	TRBJ1-2	TRBV6-1	CASSRQGALGYTF	TGTGCCAGCAGTCGACAGGGGGCGCTTGGCTACACCTTC
TRBD2	17	-	TRBJ2-1	TRBV27	CASSLRARLALMNEQFF	TGTGCCAGCAGCCTCCGAGCCAGACTAGCCCTAATGAATGAGCAGTTCTTC
TRBD2	17	many	TRBJ2-5	TRBV12-3/TRBV12-4	CASSLLGLAGVGETQYF	TGTGCCAGCAGTCTCCTGGGACTAGCGGGAGTAGGAGAGACCCAGTACTTC
-	15	-	TRBJ1-3	TRBV15	CATSRGIGVGNTIYF	TGTGCCACCAGCAGAGGTATAGGGGTAGGAAACACCATATATTTT
TRBD1	17	-	TRBJ1-3	TRBV11-2	CASSSESQGGIGNTIYF	TGTGCCAGCAGCTCCGAGAGCCAGGGGGGCATTGGAAACACCATATATTTT
TRBD2	15	many	TRBJ2-3	TRBV5-6	CASSLTSGRIDTQYF	TGTGCCAGCAGTTTGACTAGCGGGAGGATAGATACGCAGTATTTT
-	12	-	TRBJ2-7	TRBV20-1	CSARGRYYDQYF	TGCAGTGCTAGAGGTCGATATTACGATCAGTACTTC
TRBD1	16	many	TRBJ1-1	TRBV29-1	CSVAVLGQGAVTEAFF	TGCAGCGTTGCCGTACTGGGACAGGGGGCTGTCACTGAAGCTTTCTTT
TRBD2	15	many	TRBJ2-5	TRBV15	CATSGGTSGQETQYF	TGTGCCACCAGCGGGGGGACTAGCGGGCAAGAGACCCAGTACTTC
TRBD2	15	many	TRBJ2-3	TRBV7-9	CASSFGGGITDTQYF	TGTGCCAGCAGCTTCGGGGGAGGGATCACAGATACGCAGTATTTT
TRBD1	13	once	TRBJ1-6	TRBV4-1	CASSGQGRSPLHF	TGCGCCAGCAGCGGACAGGGACGTTCACCCCTCCACTTT
-	12	few	TRBJ1-6	TRBV6-1	CASSAGNSPLHF	TGTGCCAGCAGCGCGGGGAATTCACCCCTCCACTTT
TRBD2	18	few	TRBJ2-3	TRBV27	CASSLSTQREVSTDTQYF	TGCGCCAGCAGTTTATCTACCCAGCGGGAGGTGAGCACAGATACGCAGTATTTT
TRBD2	16	medium-sized	TRBJ2-1	TRBV11-2	CASSFELAGGRNEQFF	TGTGCCAGCAGCTTCGAGCTAGCGGGAGGACGGAATGAGCAGTTCTTC
-	11	medium-sized	TRBJ2-7	TRBV6-5	CASSYQYEQYF	TGTGCCAGCAGTTACCAATACGAGCAGTACTTC
-	13	many	TRBJ2-5	TRBV5-4	CASSLFREETQYF	TGTGCCAGCAGCTTGTTCAGGGAAGAGACCCAGTACTTC
-	16	many	TRBJ2-4	TRBV6-1	CASRSLYQGAKNIQYF	TGTGCCAGCAGAAGCTTATACCAGGGCGCCAAAAACATTCAGTACTTC
-	17	many	TRBJ2-3	TRBV11-1	CASSPRPTIPAADTQYF	TGTGCCAGCAGCCCCCGACCGACTATCCCGGCGGCAGATACGCAGTATTTT
-	15	many	TRBJ2-2	TRBV18	CASSPDTSNTGELFF	TGTGCCAGCTCCCCGGACACCTCAAACACCGGGGAGCTGTTTTTT
-	13	many	TRBJ2-3	TRBV13	CASSSHFTDTQYF	TGTGCCAGCAGCTCCCACTTCACAGATACGCAGTATTTT
-	13	many	TRBJ2-1	TRBV2	CASSGNSPNEQFF	TGTGCCAGCAGTGGAAACAGTCCCAATGAGCAGTTCTTC
TRBD2	13	-	TRBJ2-5	TRBV28	CASLAGIQETQYF	TGTGCCAGCCTAGCGGGAATCCAAGAGACCCAGTACTTC
-	13	many	TRBJ2-7	TRBV20-1	CSAGNSDLYEQYF	TGCAGTGCTGGCAACAGCGATCTCTACGAGCAGTACTTC
-	13	-	TRBJ2-5	TRBV20-1	CSAQGGAVETQYF	TGCAGTGCCCAAGGCGGGGCAGTTGAGACCCAGTACTTC
-	13	many	TRBJ2-5	TRBV5-1	CASSPGPEETQYF	TGCGCCAGCAGCCCCGGTCCGGAAGAGACCCAGTACTTC
TRBD1	13	many	TRBJ2-3	TRBV27	CASRQGGTDTQYF	TGTGCCAGCAGGCAGGGGGGCACAGATACGCAGTATTTT
-	12	few	TRBJ2-1	TRBV12-5	CASCYSYNEQFF	TGTGCTAGTTGTTATTCTTACAACGAGCAGTTCTTC
TRBD2	15	medium-sized	TRBJ2-1	TRBV27	CASSYGTTNYNEQFF	TGTGCCAGCAGTTATGGGACTACCAACTACAATGAGCAGTTCTTC
TRBD2	14	many	TRBJ2-7	TRBV9	CASSVSGISYEQYF	TGTGCCAGCAGCGTTAGCGGGATATCCTACGAGCAGTACTTC
TRBD2	16	many	TRBJ2-1	TRBV7-9	CASSPNSGGSYNEQFF	TGTGCCAGCAGCCCAAATAGCGGGGGATCCTACAATGAGCAGTTCTTC
-	14	many	TRBJ2-1	TRBV19	CASSPFHSYNEQFF	TGTGCCAGTAGTCCTTTCCACTCCTACAATGAGCAGTTCTTC
TRBD1	14	many	TRBJ1-2	TRBV15	CATSGVQGDDGYTF	TGTGCCACCAGCGGAGTACAGGGGGACGATGGCTACACCTTC
-	14	many	TRBJ1-1	TRBV25-1	CASSDSGLGTEAFF	TGTGCCAGCAGTGATTCAGGTTTGGGCACTGAAGCTTTCTTT
TRBD2	14	many	TRBJ2-1	TRBV5-6	CASSFRWEGNEQFF	TGTGCCAGCAGTTTCAGGTGGGAGGGGAATGAGCAGTTCTTC
-	14	many	TRBJ1-2	TRBV3-1	CASSQGTANYGYTF	TGTGCCAGCAGCCAGGGAACAGCTAACTATGGCTACACCTTC